The clone carrying this T cell receptor (beta chain) was counted ten times or more. Its matching antigen is unknown. Per the germline V gene, CDR1 is DFQATT and CDR2 is SNEGSKA (reference sequence). V lost 5 bases to trimming and J lost 5 bases; unmatched junction nucleotides: 4. The CDR3 runs to 13 residues. This record belongs to a study of neurological immune-mediated disorders. Input was around 950,000 sorted T cells, either CD4+ or CD8+. The authors made cDNA by 5'RACE with 10-nucleotide random UMIs. TCRdb independently ran MiXCR on the 5' RACE reads; one entry per CDR3 protein. Of about 39,000 distinct CDR3 sequences in the sample, just under 7.5% were seen once. Study outcomes and limitations: HTLV-1-associated myelopathy had the most TCR clonal expansion, whereas multiple sclerosis had the least (lower than in healthy controls).

The chain carries TRBV20-1 and TRBJ2-1, with 9 bases fitting TRBD1. The receptor comes from a man aged 50 to 59 in good health. Sequenced sample: CD4+ T cells from blood. CDR3 in DNA: TGCAGTGCTGGGCGGACAGGGGACAATGAGCAGTTCTTC. Amino acid sequence: CSAGRTGDNEQFF.